The subject of this entry is one T cell receptor (beta chain). Its antigen is unidentified. The data stem from a study of PD-1 blockade in classical Hodgkin lymphoma. The study, taken as a whole, reports: Complete responders entered with baseline diversity on par with newly diagnosed patients, the results showed. Repertoire differences lack defined causes, possibly disease activity or prior therapy.

Time point of the sample: cycle 4 day 1 (C4D1), after six to seven weeks of nivolumab. All trial patients relapsed after autologous stem cell transplantation. CDR1 is SEHNR, CDR2 FQNEAQ, per germline (reference sequence). The CDR3 is made up of 14 amino acids. V lost 1 base and J lost 2, with 9 bases in between. Measured with immunoSEQ multiplex PCR; TCRdb has only the in-frame clones, and not every one. The data contain about 96,000 clones, about 92% of them singletons. Sequencing used peripheral blood mononuclear cells (PBMCs), obtained before the fourth cycle of nivolumab. This chain uses TRBV7-9 with TRBJ2-7; D gene ambiguous. This sequence originates from a human donor with classical Hodgkin lymphoma. DNA for the CDR3: TGTGCCAGCAGCTTAGATGGCTTCACCTACGAGCAGTACTTC. Translation: CASSLDGFTYEQYF.